The source of this T cell receptor (beta chain) is a study of blood T cells in healthy people across ages. The CDR3 contains 14 residues. Trimming cost V 4 bases and J 10 bases; bases outside gene matches: 5. Germline V lookup: CDR1 SNHLY, CDR2 FYNNEI. Study findings and constraints: PBMCs were not sorted, which prevented a conclusive comparison of naive versus antigen-experienced cells. Long-lived and aged donors differed, with more naive CD4+ cells and higher diversity in the long-lived.

A J-beta primer mix and a sample-barcoded 5' primer were used in a second PCR of roughly 6 to 11 cycles. Sequencing of every sample gave 2.5 million or more CDR3-containing paired-end reads. TCRdb re-derived calls from the 5' RACE reads in MiXCR, one entry per CDR3 protein. The profile shows roughly 2 million distinct CDR3 sequences, just under 50% of them singletons. As to this clonotype: Its antigen is unidentified.

V gene TRBV2 combines with J gene TRBJ1-6; the match to TRBD1 covers 9 bases. Sequenced: blood. This clonotype was obtained from a woman aged 40 to 55 in good health. The CDR3 DNA is TGTGCCAGCAGTGCCCGACAGGGGGGGTCACCCCTCCACTTT. Protein: CASSARQGGSPLHF.